This T cell receptor beta chain was captured by sequencing in a study of beta chain features in type 1 diabetes. The study's findings and limits: Type 1 diabetes patients had moderately but significantly shorter TCRB CDR3s in all four CD4+ subsets.

Expressed TCRB transcripts were sequenced after all isolated RNA was converted to cDNA. Produced via immunoSEQ multiplex PCR; TCRdb's table is partial and in-frame only. The sample lists more than 300,000 clones, roughly an eighth occurring once. The CDR3 is 15 amino acids. Per germline, CDR1 SGDLS and CDR2 YYNGEE. Trimming removed 3 bases at V and 3 bases at J, with 15 bases between. Worth noting for this clone: Its antigen is not known.

The sequence was obtained from a woman in her late teens or twenties with type 1 diabetes. The rearrangement uses TRBV9 and TRBJ1-1, with D perhaps TRBD1 (6 bases). The specimen was naive CD4+ T cells from blood. The CDR3 region is CASSGQAIRDTEAFF. The CDR3 coding sequence is TGTGCCAGCAGCGGACAGGCGATACGTGACACTGAAGCTTTCTTT.